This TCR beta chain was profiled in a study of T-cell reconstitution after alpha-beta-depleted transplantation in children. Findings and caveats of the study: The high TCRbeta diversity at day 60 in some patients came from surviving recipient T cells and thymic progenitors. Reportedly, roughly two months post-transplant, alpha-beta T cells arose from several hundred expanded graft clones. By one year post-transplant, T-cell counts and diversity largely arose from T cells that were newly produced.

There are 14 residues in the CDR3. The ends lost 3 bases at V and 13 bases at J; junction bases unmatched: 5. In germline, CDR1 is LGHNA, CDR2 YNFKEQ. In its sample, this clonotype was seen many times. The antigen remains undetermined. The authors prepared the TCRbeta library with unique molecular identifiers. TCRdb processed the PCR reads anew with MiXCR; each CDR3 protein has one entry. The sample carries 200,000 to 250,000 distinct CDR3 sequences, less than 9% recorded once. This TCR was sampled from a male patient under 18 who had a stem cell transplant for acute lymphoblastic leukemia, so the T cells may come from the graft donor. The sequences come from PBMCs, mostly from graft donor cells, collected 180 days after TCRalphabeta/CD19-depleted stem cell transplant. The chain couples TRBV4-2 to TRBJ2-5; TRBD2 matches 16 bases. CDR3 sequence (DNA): TGTGCCAGCAGCCATGGGACTAGCGGGGGGGATCCGTACTTC. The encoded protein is CASSHGTSGGDPYF.